The 25 T cell receptor beta chains reported below all come from one sample, sequenced in a study of read filtering for tumor transcriptome and immune sequencing (dated by TCRdb to 2020 to 2021). For sequencing, an Illumina HiSeq 4000 was employed. TCR libraries were built from approximately 0.4 ug RNA with the Immunoverse kit, using molecular barcoded adaptors covering alpha/delta and beta/gamma chains. Using fastp trimming at Q25 and MiXCR clonotype assembly, TCRdb reanalyzed the public sequencing data and kept in-frame beta chains. Identical CDR3 proteins give one entry, which carries the most common genes and DNA. The table for this sample lists 15,000 to 20,000 distinct CDR3 sequences; less than 25% of them were counted only once. Together, the top ten hold 24% of the sample. The sequencing sample was made of a population of CD138-negative cells sorted from bone marrow. The intended sense of this specimen's cell subset or site label: bone marrow mononuclear cells depleted of CD138+ plasma/myeloma cells by negative magnetic selection. Receptors were obtained from a donor at least 40 years old with multiple myeloma.

This clonotype was detected a few times. Since no conserved phenylalanine or tryptophan closes the CDR3, a read error is the likely cause. V is TRBV11-3 and J is TRBJ2-3, with a weak D call TRBD2 (5 bases). Looked up from germline, CDR1 is SGHNT and CDR2 is YENEEA. Trimming shortened V by 4 bases and J by 5 bases, and 13 bases separated the two germline ends. This CDR3 has 14 amino acids. The CDR3: CASSWRPAGDTQYL. CDR3 DNA sequence: TGTGCCAGCAGCTGGAGGCCCGCGGGAGATACGCAGTATCTT.

This clonotype is medium-sized. CDR3 sequence reads: CASSVLSSYNEQFF. In DNA form, the CDR3 reads TGTGCCAGCAGTGTCCTGAGCTCCTACAATGAGCAGTTCTTC. This chain links TRBV2 with TRBJ2-1, with unresolved D. The CDR3 is made up of 14 amino acids. Deletions cut 4 bases from V and 0 bases from J, with 7 bases between. Germline values: CDR1 SNHLY, CDR2 FYNNEI.

The chain recombines TRBV5-1 with TRBJ1-1; 9 bases match TRBD1. J gave up 10 bases and V 4 bases, and 11 bases lay outside the gene matches. The CDR3 runs to 14 residues. Germline CDR1 SGHRS, CDR2 YFSETQ. This chain's CDR3 is CASSPGQGSRAAFF. The CDR3, as DNA: TGCGCCAGCAGCCCGGGACAGGGTTCGCGAGCAGCTTTCTTT.

A word on this clonotype: Since the CDR3 does not end with the conserved phenylalanine or tryptophan, this likely comes from a read error. Written as DNA, the CDR3 is TGTGCCACCAGCAAAGAAGACAGGGTATACTCACCCCTCCACCTT. Residues: CATSKEDRVYSPLHL. This sequence joins TRBV15 and TRBJ1-6, with TRBD1 matching over 7 bases. Trimming removed 4 bases from V and 10 bases from J; junction bases left unmatched: 10. In germline, CDR1 is LNHNV, CDR2 YYDKDF (reference sequence). The CDR3 totals 15 residues.

The V gene is TRBV29-1, the J gene TRBJ2-3; D is unresolved. The CDR3 length is 17 residues. In germline, CDR1 is SQVTM, CDR2 ANQGSEA. V was trimmed by 4 bases and J by 6 bases, leaving 26 bases between them. DNA of the CDR3: TGCAGCGTTGTACAATTTAATTCGGTCCCTCTTGCGGATACGCAGTATTTT. Protein: CSVVQFNSVPLADTQYF.

This clonotype was seen at least ten times. The chain combines TRBV6-2 or TRBV6-3 with TRBJ2-7; D is possibly TRBD2 (6 bases). The CDR3 consists of 14 residues. CDR1 MNHEY and CDR2 SVGEGT come from the germline V gene. The V end was cut by 6 bases, the J end by 2 bases, with 14 bases between. CDR3 DNA sequence: TGTGCCAGCAGGCCGTGGAGGGGAGCCTACGAGCAGTACTTC. This sequence encodes CASRPWRGAYEQYF.

This clonotype was recorded many times. The chain combines TRBV20-1 with TRBJ1-4; no firm D call. The V end was cut by 6 bases, the J end by 8 bases, with 16 bases between. The CDR3 runs 13 residues. Per the germline V gene, CDR1 is DFQATT and CDR2 is SNEGSKA (reference sequence). The CDR3 DNA reads as TGCAGTGCCCCCTCCGAGGGCGAAGAAAAACTGTTTTTT. This sequence encodes CSAPSEGEEKLFF.

This clonotype was counted ten times or more. In DNA form, the CDR3 reads TGCGCCAGCAGCCCCAGACTAGCTTCTCTGACAGATACGCAGTATTTT. Amino acids: CASSPRLASLTDTQYF. The chain employs TRBV5-1 and TRBJ2-3; 7 positions agree with TRBD2. Trimming took 4 bases from V and 3 from J; bases not matched to a gene: 11. The germline V gene encodes CDR1 SGHRS and CDR2 YFSETQ. The CDR3 loop spans 16 amino acids.

This clonotype appeared many times. The chain carries TRBV10-1 and TRBJ2-1; D unclear. Germline-derived CDR1 and CDR2 are WNHNN and SYGVQD (reference sequence). The V gene lost 6 bases and the J gene lost 2 bases, with 11 bases spanning the gap. The CDR3 is 14 amino acids. This CDR3 is CASSQEATYNEQFF. CDR3 coding DNA: TGCGCCAGCAGCCAGGAAGCCACCTACAATGAGCAGTTCTTC.

This chain connects TRBV11-2 to TRBJ2-6, with D hard to call. Germline loops: CDR1 SGHAT, CDR2 FQNNGV. Between the trimmed V and J ends, which lost 2 bases and 0 bases, there was a span of 5 bases. This CDR3 is 15 amino acids long. The CDR3 DNA reads TGTGCCAGCAGCTTAACGTACTCTGGGGCCAACGTCCTGACTTTC. Its translation: CASSLTYSGANVLTF.

This clonotype was recorded a few times. The V call is TRBV7-2, the J call TRBJ2-3; perhaps TRBD1 as D (5 bases). The V gene's germline CDR1 is SGHTA and CDR2 FQGNSA. V shed 4 bases and J shed 4 bases, with 9 bases lying between them. This CDR3 has 13 amino acids. CDR3: CASSSGWADTQYF. The CDR3, as DNA: TGTGCCAGCAGCTCAGGGTGGGCAGATACGCAGTATTTT.

This clonotype was seen many times. The chain employs TRBV29-1 and TRBJ2-1; TRBD2 matches at 14 bases. This CDR3 has 14 amino acids. The V gene end was trimmed by 8 bases and the J gene end by 9 bases; junction bases not matched to a gene: 9. In germline, CDR1 is SQVTM, CDR2 ANQGSEA. The CDR3 DNA is TGCAGCAAGGGGACTAGCGGGAGTTTTAGTGAGCAGTTCTTC. Its protein product is CSKGTSGSFSEQFF.

This clonotype was seen ten or more times. The V call is TRBV19, the J call TRBJ1-5, with unresolved D. Trimming left V 5 bases short and J 2 bases short, with 10 bases between. Germline V lookup: CDR1 LNHDA, CDR2 SQIVND (reference sequence). CDR3 size: 14 residues. In DNA, the CDR3 is TGTGCCAGTAGTGCCTATGGGGGCAATCAGCCCCAGCATTTT. It translates to CASSAYGGNQPQHF.

As for this clonotype: The junction differs from germline at one of its ends, possibly a read error. This chain joins TRBV3-1 and TRBJ1-5; TRBD1 might be the D (6 bases). This CDR3 contains 17 residues. Germline-derived CDR1 and CDR2 are LGHDT and YNNKEL (reference sequence). For the CDR3, the DNA is TGTGCCAGCAGCCACCGCCCCCTTGCAGGGGATCACCGGCCCCTGCATTTT. As protein: CASSHRPLAGDHRPLHF.

This clonotype has at least ten counts. V and J are TRBV28 and TRBJ2-1; TRBD2 agrees at 10 bases. Losses at the gene ends were 0 bases for V and 2 bases for J; bases not matched to a gene: 10. This CDR3 comprises 19 residues. Germline V gene sequence: CDR1 MDHEN, CDR2 SYDVKM. CDR3 region: CASSLWGASGSSTYNEQFF. DNA for the CDR3: TGTGCCAGCAGTTTATGGGGGGCTAGCGGGAGCTCGACCTACAATGAGCAGTTCTTC.

Remarks on this clonotype: This is likely a read error, given that the CDR3 carries no conserved phenylalanine or tryptophan at its end. The chain's CDR3 is CAGSLAEGQDTDTQYL. CDR3 coding DNA: TGTGCCGGCAGCTTAGCGGAGGGACAGGATACAGATACGCAGTATCTT. The chain combines TRBV7-9 with TRBJ2-3; 8 bases are a match to TRBD1. This CDR3 is built from 16 residues. Per the germline V gene, CDR1 is SEHNR and CDR2 is FQNEAQ (reference sequence).

This chain links TRBV25-1 with TRBJ2-2; 8 nucleotides agree with TRBD2. CDR3 length: 15 amino acids. Germline V gene data show CDR1 as MGHDK and CDR2 as SYGVNS. J lost 1 base, V lost 9 bases, and 7 bases had no gene match. CDR3 sequence: CASSRAGENTGELFF. As DNA, the CDR3 is TGTGCCAGTTCCCGAGCGGGAGAGAACACCGGGGAGCTGTTTTTT.

The chain employs TRBV28 and TRBJ2-2; D not resolved. Trimming removed 2 bases from V and 5 bases from J, with 6 bases in between. This CDR3 is 13 amino acids long. Germline loops: CDR1 MDHEN, CDR2 SYDVKM. The CDR3 sequence: CASSLQPTGELFF. In DNA, the CDR3 is TGTGCCAGCAGTTTACAGCCAACCGGGGAGCTGTTTTTT.

This clonotype has at least ten counts. The CDR3 region is CASSQVWNTIYF. The CDR3 nucleotides read TGTGCCAGCAGCCAAGTTTGGAACACCATATATTTT. The rearrangement links TRBV14 to TRBJ1-3; no clear D. CDR3 size: 12 residues. V was clipped by 1 base and J by 7 bases, with 5 bases between them. Germline values: CDR1 SGHDN, CDR2 FVKESK.

This clonotype was detected ten times or more. DNA of the CDR3: TGCAGTGCTAGCTACCTTGGACTAGCGGGAGGGGGTGAGCAGTTCTTC. It codes for CSASYLGLAGGGEQFF. V and J are TRBV20-1 and TRBJ2-1; 15 nucleotides agree with TRBD2. From germline, CDR1 is DFQATT and CDR2 SNEGSKA (reference sequence). V was pared by 3 bases and J by 9 bases, with 9 bases of the junction left unmatched. This CDR3 region has 16 residues.

About this clonotype itself: This may be a read error, as it is one base from a much larger clone. The CDR3 DNA is TGTGCCATCGACTTCGGACGAAAACTGTTTTTT. Its protein product is CAIDFGRKLFF. The chain carries TRBV6-6 and TRBJ1-4, with unresolved D. Per the germline V gene, CDR1 is MNHNY and CDR2 is SVGAGI (reference sequence). Trimming removed 10 bases at V and 10 bases at J, with 13 bases between. This CDR3 is built from 11 residues.

This clonotype was counted a few times. The V call is TRBV29-1, the J call TRBJ2-5; 9 bases agree with TRBD2. This CDR3 is 15 amino acids long. Per germline, CDR1 SQVTM and CDR2 ANQGSEA. The V and J ends lost 2 bases and 3 bases, in that order; junction bases with no gene match: 7. The CDR3 DNA sequence: TGCAGCGTTGAATATCCTAGCGGGACAAAAGAGACCCAGTACTTC. It codes for CSVEYPSGTKETQYF.

As regards this clonotype: With a much larger clone just one base away, this may be a read error. The final CDR3 position lacks the conserved phenylalanine or tryptophan, pointing to a likely read error. The chain recombines TRBV11-2 with TRBJ1-1, with TRBD1 matching 7 bases. This CDR3 spans 13 amino acids. V trimming: 3 bases; J trimming: 5 bases; junction bases outside the gene matches: 3. CDR1 and CDR2 from the germline V gene are SGHAT and FQNNGV. CDR3 amino acids: CASSFSGGTEAFL. The CDR3 bases are TGTGCCAGCAGCTTTTCAGGGGGAACTGAAGCTTTCCTT.

This clonotype turned up a few times. This sequence joins TRBV18 and TRBJ2-1; possibly TRBD1 or TRBD2 for D (5 bases each). Trimming took off 0 bases at V and 8 bases at J, with 11 bases between the two ends. Germline values: CDR1 KGHSH, CDR2 LQKENI. The CDR3 covers 14 residues. The CDR3 region has the DNA TGTGCCAGCTCACCACCGTCTGAGGGGTATGAGCAGTTCTTC. It codes for CASSPPSEGYEQFF.

This clonotype was seen ten or more times. The genes are TRBV6-5 and TRBJ1-4, with D perhaps matching TRBD1 (5 bases). Looked up from germline, CDR1 is MNHEY and CDR2 is SVGAGI. V lost 2 bases to trimming and J lost 8 bases, with 30 bases between them. CDR3 length: 20 amino acids. The DNA of the CDR3 is TGTGCCAGCAGTTACCAGCTTAAGTGGTGCTCCTCTACAGGTCTCGAAAAACTGTTTTTT. Encoded protein: CASSYQLKWCSSTGLEKLFF.